This T cell receptor (beta chain) originates from a study of T cell clusters in autoimmune cytopenias. This CDR3 is 17 amino acids long. Germline V gene sequence: CDR1 KGHSH, CDR2 LQKENI. Some 38,000 genome equivalents of blood DNA were amplified for TRB. Multiplex touch-down PCR amplified TRB using TRB-A and TRB-B pools in one tube. After re-calling the multiplex PCR reads, TCRdb lists one entry per CDR3 protein, DNA absent. The sample has 700 to 950 distinct CDR3 sequences, and its top ten clones hold under 70%. The sequence was obtained from a human donor with an autoimmune cytopenia or autoimmune hepatitis (not recorded which). The sample was peripheral blood. The chain employs TRBV18 and TRBJ2-2; TCRdb proposes TRBD2, but this gene call is untestable without DNA. CDR3 protein: CASSPGLTAANTGELFF.